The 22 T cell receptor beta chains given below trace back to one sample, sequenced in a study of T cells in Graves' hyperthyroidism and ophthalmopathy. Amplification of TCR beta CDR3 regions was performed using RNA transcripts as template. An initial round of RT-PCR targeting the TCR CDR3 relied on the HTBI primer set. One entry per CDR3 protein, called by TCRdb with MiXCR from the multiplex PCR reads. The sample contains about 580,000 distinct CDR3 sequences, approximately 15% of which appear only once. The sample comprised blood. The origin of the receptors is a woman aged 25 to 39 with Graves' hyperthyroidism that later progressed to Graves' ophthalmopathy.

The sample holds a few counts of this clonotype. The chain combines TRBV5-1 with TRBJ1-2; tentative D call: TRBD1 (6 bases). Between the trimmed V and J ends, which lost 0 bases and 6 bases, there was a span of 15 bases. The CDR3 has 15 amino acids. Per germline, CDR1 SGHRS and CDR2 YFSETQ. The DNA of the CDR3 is TGCGCCAGCAGCTTGGCAGGTCGGGGGCTGGATGGCTACACCTTC. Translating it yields CASSLAGRGLDGYTF. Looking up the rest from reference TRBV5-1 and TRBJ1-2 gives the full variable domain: KAGVTQTPRYLIKTRGQQVTLSCSPISGHRSVSWYQQTPGQGLQFLFEYFSETQRNKGNFPGRFSGRQFSNSRSEMNVSTLELGDSALYLCASSLAGRGLDGYTFGSGTRLTVV.

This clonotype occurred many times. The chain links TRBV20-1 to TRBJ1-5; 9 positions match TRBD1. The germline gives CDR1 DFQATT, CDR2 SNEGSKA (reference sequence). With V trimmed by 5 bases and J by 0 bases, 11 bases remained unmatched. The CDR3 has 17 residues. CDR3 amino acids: CSAQPGQGFYSNQPQHF. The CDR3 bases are TGCAGTGCTCAGCCGGGACAGGGATTCTATAGCAATCAGCCCCAGCATTTT.

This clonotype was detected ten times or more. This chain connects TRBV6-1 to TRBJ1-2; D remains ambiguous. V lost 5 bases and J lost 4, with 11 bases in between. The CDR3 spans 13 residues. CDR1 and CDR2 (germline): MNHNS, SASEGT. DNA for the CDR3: TGTGCCAGCAGTCCTACCCCTGTCTATGGCTACACCTTC. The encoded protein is CASSPTPVYGYTF.

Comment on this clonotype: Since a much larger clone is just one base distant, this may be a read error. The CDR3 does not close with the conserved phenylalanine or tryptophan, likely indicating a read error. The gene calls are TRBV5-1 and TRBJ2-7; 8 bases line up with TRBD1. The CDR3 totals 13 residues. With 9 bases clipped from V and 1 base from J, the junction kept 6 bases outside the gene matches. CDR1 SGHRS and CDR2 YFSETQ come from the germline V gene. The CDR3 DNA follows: TGCGCCACCTCGACAGGGGCATCCTACGAGCAGTACCTC. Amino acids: CATSTGASYEQYL.

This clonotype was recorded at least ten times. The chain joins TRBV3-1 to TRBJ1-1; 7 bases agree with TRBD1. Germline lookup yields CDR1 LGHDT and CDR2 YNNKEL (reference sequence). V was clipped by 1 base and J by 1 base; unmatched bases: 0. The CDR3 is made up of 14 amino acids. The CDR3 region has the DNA TGTGCCAGCAGCCAAGGGGACAGGAACACTGAAGCTTTCTTT. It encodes CASSQGDRNTEAFF.

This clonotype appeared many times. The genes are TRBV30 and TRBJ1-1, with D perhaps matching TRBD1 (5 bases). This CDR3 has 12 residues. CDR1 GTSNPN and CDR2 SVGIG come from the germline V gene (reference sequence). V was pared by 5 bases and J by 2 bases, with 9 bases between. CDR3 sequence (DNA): TGTGCCTGGGGGACTCTTAACACTGAAGCTTTCTTT. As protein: CAWGTLNTEAFF.

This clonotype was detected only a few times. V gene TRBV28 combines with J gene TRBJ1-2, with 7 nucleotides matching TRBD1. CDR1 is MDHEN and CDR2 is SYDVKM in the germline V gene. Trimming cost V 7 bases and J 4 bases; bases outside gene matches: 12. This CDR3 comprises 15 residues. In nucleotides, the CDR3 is TGTGCCAGCAATTACCAGGGGGACCCTTCCTATGGCTACACCTTC. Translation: CASNYQGDPSYGYTF.

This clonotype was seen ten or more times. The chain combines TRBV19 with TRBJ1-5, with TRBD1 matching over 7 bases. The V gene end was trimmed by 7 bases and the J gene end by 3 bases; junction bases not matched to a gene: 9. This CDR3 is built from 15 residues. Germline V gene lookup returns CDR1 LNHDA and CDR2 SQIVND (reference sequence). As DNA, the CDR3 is TGTGCCAGTACCCAACAGGGGACGATCAATCAGCCCCAGCATTTT. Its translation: CASTQQGTINQPQHF.

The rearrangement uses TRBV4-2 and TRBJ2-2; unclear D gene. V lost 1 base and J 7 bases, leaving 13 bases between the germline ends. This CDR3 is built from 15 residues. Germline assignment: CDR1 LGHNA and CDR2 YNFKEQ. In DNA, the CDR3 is TGTGCCAGCAGCCAAGTGGGCCAAGGGTACGGGGAGCTGTTTTTT. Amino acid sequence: CASSQVGQGYGELFF.

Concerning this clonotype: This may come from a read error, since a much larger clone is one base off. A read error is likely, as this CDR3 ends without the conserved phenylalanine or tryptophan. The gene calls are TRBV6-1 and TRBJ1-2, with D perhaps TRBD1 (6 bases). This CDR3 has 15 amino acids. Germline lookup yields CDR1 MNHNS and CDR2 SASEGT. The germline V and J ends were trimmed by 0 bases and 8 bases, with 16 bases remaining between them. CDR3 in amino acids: CASSEAVGTTGGYTL. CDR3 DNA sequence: TGTGCCAGCAGTGAAGCGGTCGGGACAACCGGAGGCTACACCCTC.

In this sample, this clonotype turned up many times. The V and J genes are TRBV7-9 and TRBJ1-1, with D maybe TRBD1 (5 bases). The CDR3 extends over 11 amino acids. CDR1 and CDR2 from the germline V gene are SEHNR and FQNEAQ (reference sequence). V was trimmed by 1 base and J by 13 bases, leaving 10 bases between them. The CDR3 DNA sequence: TGTGCCAGCAGCTTAGGGCAGGGTTGTTTCTTT. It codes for CASSLGQGCFF.

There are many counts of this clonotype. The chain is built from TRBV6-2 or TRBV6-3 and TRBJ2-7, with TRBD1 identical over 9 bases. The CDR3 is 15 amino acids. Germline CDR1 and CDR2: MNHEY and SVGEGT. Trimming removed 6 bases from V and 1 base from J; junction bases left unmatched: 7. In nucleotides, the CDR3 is TGTGCCAGCAGGGGGCCGGGACAGGGTTCCTACGAGCAGTACTTC. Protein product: CASRGPGQGSYEQYF.

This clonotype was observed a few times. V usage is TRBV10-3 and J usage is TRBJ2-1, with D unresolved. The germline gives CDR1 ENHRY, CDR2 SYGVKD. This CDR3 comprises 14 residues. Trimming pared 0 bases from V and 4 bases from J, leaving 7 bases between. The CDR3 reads CAISESLGYNEQFF. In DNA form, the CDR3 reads TGTGCCATCAGTGAGTCCCTGGGGTACAATGAGCAGTTCTTC.

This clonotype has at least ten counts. This CDR3 reads CASSLYGVTDTQYF. CDR3 nucleotides: TGTGCCAGCTCACTCTACGGGGTGACAGATACGCAGTATTTT. The chain couples TRBV18 to TRBJ2-3; TRBD2 is a possible D gene (5 bases). Between the trimmed V and J ends, which lost 4 bases and 3 bases, there was a span of 11 bases. Germline CDR1 is KGHSH and CDR2 is LQKENI. The CDR3 is made up of 14 amino acids.

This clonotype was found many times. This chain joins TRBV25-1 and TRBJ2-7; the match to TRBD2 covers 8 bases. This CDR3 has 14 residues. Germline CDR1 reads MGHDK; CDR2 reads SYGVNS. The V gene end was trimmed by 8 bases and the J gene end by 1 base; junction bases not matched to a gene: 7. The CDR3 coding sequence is TGTGCCAGCCGCGGGGGGCAGGGGTCCTACGAGCAGTACTTC. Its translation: CASRGGQGSYEQYF.

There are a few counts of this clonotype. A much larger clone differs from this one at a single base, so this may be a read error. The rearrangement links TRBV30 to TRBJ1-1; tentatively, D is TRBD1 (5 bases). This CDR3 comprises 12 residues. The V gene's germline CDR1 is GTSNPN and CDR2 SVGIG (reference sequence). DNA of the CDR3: TGTGCCCGGAGTCAGGGAAACACTGAAGCTTTCTTT. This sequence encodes CARSQGNTEAFF.

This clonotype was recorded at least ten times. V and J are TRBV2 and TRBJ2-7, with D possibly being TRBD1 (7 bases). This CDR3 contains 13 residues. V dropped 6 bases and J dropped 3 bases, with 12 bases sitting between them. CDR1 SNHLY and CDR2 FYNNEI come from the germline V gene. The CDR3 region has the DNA TGTGCCAGCAGCGGGGGACAGAGCTACGAGCAGTACTTC. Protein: CASSGGQSYEQYF.

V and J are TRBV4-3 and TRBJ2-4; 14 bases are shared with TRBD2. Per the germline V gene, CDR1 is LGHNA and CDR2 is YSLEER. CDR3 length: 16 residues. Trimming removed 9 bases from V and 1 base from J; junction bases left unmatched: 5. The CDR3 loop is CASGTSGRGAKNIQYF. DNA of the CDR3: TGCGCCAGTGGGACTAGCGGGAGAGGGGCCAAAAACATTCAGTACTTC.

The CDR3 nucleotides read TGTGCCAGCAGCTTTGTGGTCCAAGAGACCCAGTACTTC. This gives the protein CASSFVVQETQYF. The chain couples TRBV11-2 to TRBJ2-5, with D unresolved. V shed 3 bases and J shed 1 base, with 6 bases lying between them. The germline V gene has CDR1 SGHAT and CDR2 FQNNGV. The CDR3 has 13 residues.

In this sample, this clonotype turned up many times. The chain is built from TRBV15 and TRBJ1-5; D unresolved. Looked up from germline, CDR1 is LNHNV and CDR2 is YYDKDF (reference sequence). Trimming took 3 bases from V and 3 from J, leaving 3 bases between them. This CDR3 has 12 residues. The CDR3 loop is CATSRDNQPQHF. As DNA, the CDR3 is TGTGCCACCAGCAGGGACAATCAGCCCCAGCATTTT.

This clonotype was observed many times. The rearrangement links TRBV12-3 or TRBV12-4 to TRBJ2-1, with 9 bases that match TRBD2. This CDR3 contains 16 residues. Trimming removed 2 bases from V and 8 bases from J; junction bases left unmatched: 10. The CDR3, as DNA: TGTGCCAGCAGTTTATGGCGTGCGGGAGGGCAGGATGAGCAGTTCTTC. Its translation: CASSLWRAGGQDEQFF.

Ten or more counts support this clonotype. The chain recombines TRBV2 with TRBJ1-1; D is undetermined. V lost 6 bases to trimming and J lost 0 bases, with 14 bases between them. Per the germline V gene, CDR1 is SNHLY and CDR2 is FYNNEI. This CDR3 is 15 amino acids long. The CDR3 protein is CASRWSGSMNTEAFF. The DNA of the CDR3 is TGTGCCAGCAGATGGTCGGGGAGTATGAACACTGAAGCTTTCTTT.